This T cell receptor (beta chain) was found in a study of cytomegalovirus exposure and HLA in healthy donors. Assay: immunoSEQ multiplex PCR; the TCRdb copy retains only in-frame clones and omits some. The repertoire holds about 160,000 clones, approximately 80% seen once, with over 2% in the top ten. V was shortened by 3 bases and J by 5 bases, with 10 bases between the two germline ends. The germline V gene has CDR1 LNHDA and CDR2 SQIVND (reference sequence). This CDR3 spans 13 amino acids. The chain carries TRBV19 and TRBJ1-1, with D perhaps matching TRBD1 (6 bases). The clonotype was recovered from a man in his thirties or forties in good health and CMV-seropositive. Sequenced sample: PBMCs. This CDR3 is CASSITGRTEAFF. CDR3 DNA sequence: TGTGCCAGTAGTATTACAGGGCGGACTGAAGCTTTCTTT.